This TCR beta chain was captured by sequencing in a study of T cell responses to AZD1222 COVID-19 vaccine. Profiling relied on immunoSEQ multiplex PCR, and the TCRdb table lists in-frame clones only, not all of them. The sample lists about 98,000 clones, about 90% occurring once. The receptor was isolated from an adult in good health. The sequenced sample was peripheral blood, obtained on day 0 of MenACWY control vaccination.

CDR3: CASSDNRGSGNTIYF. The CDR3, as DNA: TGTGCCAGCAGTGATAACAGGGGTTCTGGAAACACCATATATTTT. J is TRBJ1-3 and V is TRBV25-1, with 7 nucleotides matching TRBD1. J was trimmed by 1 base and V by 3 bases; bases with no gene match: 3. The V gene's germline CDR1 is MGHDK and CDR2 SYGVNS. The CDR3 contains 15 residues.